The 8 T cell receptor beta chains below come from one sample, sequenced in a study of T cells in Graves' hyperthyroidism and ophthalmopathy. Amplification of TCR beta CDR3 regions used RNA as the template. Initially, a first-round RT-PCR of the TCR CDR3 employed the HTBI primer set. In TCRdb, the multiplex PCR reads were re-called with MiXCR into one record per CDR3 protein. The sample has over 450,000 distinct CDR3 sequences, around an eighth seen once. Input material: blood. The receptors were gathered from a woman aged 18-29 years with Graves' hyperthyroidism.

The table lists this clonotype with many counts. V is TRBV11-1 and J is TRBJ2-4; D remains ambiguous. The ends were cut back, 5 bases at V and 1 base at J, with 12 bases in the middle. CDR1 SGHAT and CDR2 FQDESV come from the germline V gene (reference sequence). The CDR3 consists of 15 residues. The chain's CDR3 is CASSPPLTAKNIQYF. The CDR3 bases are TGTGCCAGCAGCCCTCCTCTTACGGCCAAAAACATTCAGTACTTC. The full variable domain, completed using reference TRBV11-1 and TRBJ2-4, is EAEVAQSPRYKITEKSQAVAFWCDPISGHATLYWYRQILGQGPELLVQFQDESVVDDSQLPKDRFSAERLKGVDSTLKIQPAELGDSAMYLCASSPPLTAKNIQYFGAGTRLSVL.

This clonotype was seen only a few times. J is TRBJ1-5 and V is TRBV7-2; 8 bases line up with TRBD1. The CDR3 has 15 amino acids. V was pared by 1 base and J by 5 bases, with 4 bases of the junction left unmatched. Germline V gene sequence: CDR1 SGHTA, CDR2 FQGNSA. As DNA, the CDR3 is TGTGCCAGCAGCTTAGTGGACAGGGTCGATCAGCCCCAGCATTTT. Protein: CASSLVDRVDQPQHF.

This clonotype has just a few counts. This CDR3 is missing its conserved last phenylalanine or tryptophan, likely due to a read error. The chain combines TRBV20-1 with TRBJ2-3; D gene unclear. Trimming took 4 bases from V and 0 from J, leaving 11 bases between them. The CDR3 is 14 amino acids. The germline gives CDR1 DFQATT, CDR2 SNEGSKA (reference sequence). CDR3 coding DNA: TGCAGTGCTAAATTCTCCGGGAGCACAGATACGCAGTATCTT. Residues: CSAKFSGSTDTQYL.

The rearrangement uses TRBV12-3 or TRBV12-4 and TRBJ2-1; D possibly corresponds to TRBD2 (6 bases). V was clipped by 11 bases and J by 3 bases, with 11 bases between them. This CDR3 is built from 12 residues. In nucleotides, the CDR3 is TGTGCCGGGGGGTTAAACTACAATGAGCAGTTCTTC. This gives the protein CAGGLNYNEQFF.

Many counts were recorded for this clonotype. Here the CDR3 DNA reads TGTGCCACCAGCAGAGATGGGGGTGCAGAGACCCAGTACTTC. Protein: CATSRDGGAETQYF. The genes are TRBV15 and TRBJ2-5; D tentatively fits TRBD1 or TRBD2 (5 bases each). Germline lookup yields CDR1 LNHNV and CDR2 YYDKDF (reference sequence). The V and J ends lost 0 bases and 4 bases respectively, with 9 bases between them. The CDR3 consists of 14 residues.

This clonotype has a count of ten or more. The chain uses TRBV3-1 and TRBJ1-1; D is uncertain. The CDR3 is 12 amino acids. Germline V gives CDR1 LGHDT, CDR2 YNNKEL (reference sequence). The V end lost 4 bases, the J end lost 6 bases, and 9 bases lay between the germline ends. As DNA, the CDR3 is TGTGCCAGCAGCCGGGATCTTGCTGAAGCTTTCTTT. Protein product: CASSRDLAEAFF.

This clonotype was recorded many times. The rearrangement joins TRBV12-3 or TRBV12-4 to TRBJ2-7; no reliable D call. V dropped 3 bases and J dropped 2 bases, with 8 bases sitting between them. This CDR3 region has 13 residues. The CDR3 is CASSFEFPYEQYF. The CDR3 nucleotides are TGTGCCAGCAGTTTTGAATTCCCCTACGAGCAGTACTTC.

The chain has TRBV6-1 and TRBJ2-2, with D hard to call. Germline V gene sequence: CDR1 MNHNS, CDR2 SASEGT. CDR3 length equals 14 residues. Trimming took off 6 bases at V and 4 bases at J, with 12 bases between the two ends. CDR3: CASRNAAGTGELFF. CDR3 coding DNA: TGTGCCAGCAGGAACGCTGCTGGCACCGGGGAGCTGTTTTTT.